This T cell receptor beta chain originates from a study of shared clonotypes between healthy human individuals. Some clones are missing from TCRdb's copy, which holds only in-frame ones; the method was immunoSEQ multiplex PCR. The sample carries approximately 470,000 clones, roughly 80% recorded once. Findings and caveats of the study: The diversity represented, both genetic and in exposure history, was limited by few donors.

With respect to this clone: As yet, its antigen is unknown.

The germline gives CDR1 MGHRA, CDR2 YSYEKL. V was cut by 4 bases and J by 6 bases, with 22 bases left in between. This CDR3 is 16 amino acids long. The sample taken for sequencing was PBMCs. The rearrangement links TRBV4-1 to TRBJ2-7; D unclear. The sequence derives from a middle-aged woman in good health. Some clones in this sample may be carry-over from other donors' samples. CDR3 DNA sequence: TGCGCCAGCAGCCCTAGAGTGGGTCCAAGGGTCGTCGAGCAGTACTTC. Residues: CASSPRVGPRVVEQYF.